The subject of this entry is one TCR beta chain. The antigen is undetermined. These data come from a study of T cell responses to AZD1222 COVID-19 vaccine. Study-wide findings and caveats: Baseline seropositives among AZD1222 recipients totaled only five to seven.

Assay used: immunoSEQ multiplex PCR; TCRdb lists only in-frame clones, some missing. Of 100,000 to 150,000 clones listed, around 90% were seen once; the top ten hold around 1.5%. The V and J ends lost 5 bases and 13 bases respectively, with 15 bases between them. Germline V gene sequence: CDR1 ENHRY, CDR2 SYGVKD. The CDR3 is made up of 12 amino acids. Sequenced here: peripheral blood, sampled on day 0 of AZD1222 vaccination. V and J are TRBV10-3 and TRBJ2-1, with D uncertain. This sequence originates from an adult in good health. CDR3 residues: CAISLQEERQFF. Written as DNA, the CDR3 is TGTGCCATCAGTCTTCAGGAAGAAAGACAGTTCTTC.